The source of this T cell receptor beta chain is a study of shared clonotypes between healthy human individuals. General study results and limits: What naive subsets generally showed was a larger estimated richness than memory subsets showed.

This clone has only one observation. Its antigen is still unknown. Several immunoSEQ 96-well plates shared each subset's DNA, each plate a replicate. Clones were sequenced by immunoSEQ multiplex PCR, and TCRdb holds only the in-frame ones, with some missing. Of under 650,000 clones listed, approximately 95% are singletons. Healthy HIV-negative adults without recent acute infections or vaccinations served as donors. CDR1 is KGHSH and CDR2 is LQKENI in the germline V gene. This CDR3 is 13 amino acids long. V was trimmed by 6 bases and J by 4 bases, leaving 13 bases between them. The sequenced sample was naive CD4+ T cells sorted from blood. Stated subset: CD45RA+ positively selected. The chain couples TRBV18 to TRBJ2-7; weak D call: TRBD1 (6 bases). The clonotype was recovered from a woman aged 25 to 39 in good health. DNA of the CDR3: TGTGCCAGCTCCCGGGACACCCTTTACGAGCAGTACTTC. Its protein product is CASSRDTLYEQYF.